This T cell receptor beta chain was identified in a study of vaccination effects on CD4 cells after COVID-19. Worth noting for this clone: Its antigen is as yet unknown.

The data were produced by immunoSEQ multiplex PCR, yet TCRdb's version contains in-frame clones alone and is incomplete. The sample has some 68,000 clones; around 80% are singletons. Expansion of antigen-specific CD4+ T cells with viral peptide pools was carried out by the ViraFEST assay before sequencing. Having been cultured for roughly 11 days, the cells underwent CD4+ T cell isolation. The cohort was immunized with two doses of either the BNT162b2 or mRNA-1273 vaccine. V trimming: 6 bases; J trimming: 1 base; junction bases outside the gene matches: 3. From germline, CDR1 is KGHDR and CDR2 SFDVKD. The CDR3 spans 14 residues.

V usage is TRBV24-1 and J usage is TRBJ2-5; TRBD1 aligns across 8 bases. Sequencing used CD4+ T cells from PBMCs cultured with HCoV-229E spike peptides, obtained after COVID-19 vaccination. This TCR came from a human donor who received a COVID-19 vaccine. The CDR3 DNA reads TGTGCCACCAGTAAGACAGGGGCCCAAGAGACCCAGTACTTC. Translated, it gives CATSKTGAQETQYF.